A selection of T cell receptor beta chains follows, all from one sample in a study of blood T cell repertoires in COVID-19. Some clones are missing from TCRdb's copy, which holds only in-frame ones; the method was immunoSEQ multiplex PCR. In the table there are some 180,000 clones, around 76% of which are singletons. The specimen was peripheral blood. The receptors shown here come from a woman in her 50s with active or convalescent COVID-19. Both conserved end residues are part of each CDR3. D genes are given only for firm matches. Not every row has a clone size; where given, it reads once, few, many or a size class.

D: TRBD1; size: .; J: TRBJ1-5; V: TRBV6-2/TRBV6-3; DNA: TGTGCCAGCAGTTTGACAGGGGACAATCAGCCCCAGCATTTT; CDR3: CASSLTGDNQPQHF
D: .; size: .; J: TRBJ1-2; V: TRBV2; DNA: TGTGCCAGCAGAGGACAACTTGGGAACTATGGCTACACCTTC; CDR3: CASRGQLGNYGYTF
D: TRBD1; size: .; J: TRBJ1-1; V: TRBV20-1; DNA: TGCAGTGCTAGTCCGACAGGGGTGACTGAAGCTTTCTTT; CDR3: CSASPTGVTEAFF
D: .; size: few; J: TRBJ1-2; V: TRBV6-6; DNA: TGTGCCAGCAGTTACGGGCAGGGGATGGATGGCTACACCTTC; CDR3: CASSYGQGMDGYTF
D: .; size: many; J: TRBJ2-7; V: TRBV20-1; DNA: TGCAGTGCCCGCGTGTCCTACGAGCAGTACTTC; CDR3: CSARVSYEQYF
D: TRBD2; size: .; J: TRBJ2-5; V: TRBV6-5; DNA: TGTGCCAGCAGGTTAGCGGGTAGAGAGACCCAGTACTTC; CDR3: CASRLAGRETQYF
D: .; size: .; J: TRBJ2-7; V: TRBV5-3; DNA: TGTGCCAGAAGCTTGGTAGCAGTATCCTACGAGCAGTACTTC; CDR3: CARSLVAVSYEQYF
D: .; size: .; J: TRBJ2-7; V: TRBV19; DNA: TGTGCCAGTAGTATCTCCCTCCGGACATTCGGGCAGTACTTC; CDR3: CASSISLRTFGQYF
D: TRBD1; size: .; J: TRBJ2-5; V: TRBV19; DNA: TGTGCCAGTAGTTCCTACAGGGGCCAAGAGACCCAGTACTTC; CDR3: CASSSYRGQETQYF
D: .; size: .; J: TRBJ2-3; V: TRBV25-1; DNA: TGTGCCAGCAGTGAGACAGGTCTAAGCACAGATACGCAGTATTTT; CDR3: CASSETGLSTDTQYF
D: TRBD1; size: .; J: TRBJ1-2; V: TRBV5-1; DNA: TGCGCCAGCAGCCCCACAGGGGGCAGCGGCTACACCTTC; CDR3: CASSPTGGSGYTF
D: .; size: .; J: TRBJ2-6; V: TRBV30; DNA: TGTGCCTGGAGCAACGCGAATGTGGGGGCCAACGTCCTGACTTTC; CDR3: CAWSNANVGANVLTF
D: .; size: .; J: TRBJ1-5; V: TRBV6-2/TRBV6-3; DNA: TGTGCCAGCACCCCTTTGAGGGATCTCGGAGGCAATCAGCCCCAGCATTTT; CDR3: CASTPLRDLGGNQPQHF
D: TRBD1; size: .; J: TRBJ2-2; V: TRBV5-1; DNA: TGCGCCAGCAGATGGACAGGGGCTACCGGGGAGCTGTTTTTT; CDR3: CASRWTGATGELFF
D: TRBD1; size: few; J: TRBJ1-2; V: TRBV27; DNA: TGTGCCAGCAGTTTGTACAGACAGGGGGCGAACTATGGCTACACCTTC; CDR3: CASSLYRQGANYGYTF
D: .; size: .; J: TRBJ1-2; V: TRBV28; DNA: TGTGCCAGCAGAATTGGGGGGAGAGGCTACACCTTC; CDR3: CASRIGGRGYTF
D: .; size: .; J: TRBJ2-5; V: TRBV19; DNA: TGTGCCAGTAGTATAGTCTTCTCGAGGGGGGAGACCCAGTACTTC; CDR3: CASSIVFSRGETQYF
D: .; size: .; J: TRBJ1-4; V: TRBV19; DNA: TGTGCCAGTAGTATATCCCCAGGATACGCAACTAATGAAAAACTGTTTTTT; CDR3: CASSISPGYATNEKLFF
D: .; size: .; J: TRBJ2-5; V: TRBV28; DNA: TGTGCCTCCCAATGGGGGGAAGAGACCCAGTACTTC; CDR3: CASQWGEETQYF
D: .; size: once; J: TRBJ2-7; V: TRBV3-1/TRBV3-2; DNA: TGTGCCAGCAGCCACTACAGCAGGTCCTCCTACGAGCAGTACTTC; CDR3: CASSHYSRSSYEQYF
D: TRBD1; size: .; J: TRBJ2-7; V: TRBV4-3; DNA: TGCGCCAGCAGCCAAGATGGGGGACAGGGGTACGAGCAGTACTTC; CDR3: CASSQDGGQGYEQYF
D: TRBD1; size: .; J: TRBJ2-1; V: TRBV5-4; DNA: TGTGCCAGCAGCCGCGAGGACAGGGGGCGCAGGGCTGAGCAGTTCTTC; CDR3: CASSREDRGRRAEQFF
D: .; size: .; J: TRBJ1-3; V: TRBV4-3; DNA: TGCGCCAGCAGCCAAGATCAGGTGTTTAGCTCTGGAAACACCATATATTTT; CDR3: CASSQDQVFSSGNTIYF
D: .; size: few; J: TRBJ1-4; V: TRBV21-1; DNA: TGTGCCAGCAGGAACGGACAGCATAATGAAAAACTGTTTTTT; CDR3: CASRNGQHNEKLFF
D: .; size: few; J: TRBJ1-5; V: TRBV24-1; DNA: TGTGCCACCAGTGACCCCTTGGGAGACCAGCCCCAGCATTTT; CDR3: CATSDPLGDQPQHF
D: TRBD1; size: .; J: TRBJ2-3; V: TRBV29-1; DNA: TGCAGCGCCAGGCGTGGGACAGCAGATACGCAGTATTTT; CDR3: CSARRGTADTQYF
D: .; size: .; J: TRBJ1-5; V: TRBV19; DNA: TGTGCCAGTAGCGCGGCGGGGTTCCCAGGTCAGCCCCAGCATTTT; CDR3: CASSAAGFPGQPQHF
D: .; size: .; J: TRBJ1-1; V: TRBV18; DNA: TGTGCCAGCTTACCCAGCGGGGGGCGTCGGATGAACACTGAAGCTTTCTTT; CDR3: CASLPSGGRRMNTEAFF
D: TRBD1; size: .; J: TRBJ2-7; V: TRBV6-5; DNA: TGTGCCAGCAGAATAGGGACAGGGGGCTGGTACGAGCAGTACTTC; CDR3: CASRIGTGGWYEQYF
D: .; size: .; J: TRBJ1-3; V: TRBV30; DNA: TGTGCCTGGAGTGCCGGCCCAAGATCAGGGGCTTCTGGAAACACCATATATTTT; CDR3: CAWSAGPRSGASGNTIYF
D: TRBD2; size: .; J: TRBJ2-7; V: TRBV30; DNA: TGTGCCTGGAGGGGACTAGCGAGCACCTACGAGCAGTACTTC; CDR3: CAWRGLASTYEQYF
D: TRBD2; size: .; J: TRBJ2-7; V: TRBV9; DNA: TGTGCCAGCAGCGTAGGGATTAGCGGGAGGGGAGAGCAGTACTTC; CDR3: CASSVGISGRGEQYF
D: TRBD1; size: .; J: TRBJ1-2; V: TRBV7-2; DNA: TGTGCCAGCAGCTTAGTAGGGGGCGGGGGCTACACCTTC; CDR3: CASSLVGGGGYTF
D: .; size: .; J: TRBJ1-5; V: TRBV7-9; DNA: TGTGCCAGCAGCTTGGGCCAGGGGATAGAGCCCCAGCATTTT; CDR3: CASSLGQGIEPQHF
D: .; size: .; J: TRBJ1-5; V: TRBV7-8; DNA: TGTGCCAGCAGCTCTCCCGGGACAAAGAATCAGCCCCAGCATTTT; CDR3: CASSSPGTKNQPQHF
D: .; size: .; J: TRBJ1-1; V: TRBV2; DNA: TGTGCCAGCGGACAGAACACTGAAGCTTTCTTT; CDR3: CASGQNTEAFF
D: TRBD2; size: .; J: TRBJ2-3; V: TRBV7-2; DNA: TGTGCCAGCAGCACTGGGACTAGCGGGCTCACAGATACGCAGTATTTT; CDR3: CASSTGTSGLTDTQYF
D: .; size: few; J: TRBJ1-3; V: TRBV7-2; DNA: TGTGCCAGCAGCTCCAGTACAAGGGGCTCTGGAAACACCATATATTTT; CDR3: CASSSSTRGSGNTIYF
D: .; size: .; J: TRBJ2-2; V: TRBV2; DNA: TGTGCCAGCAACGCCTTGGGGGGTACCGGGGAGCTGTTTTTT; CDR3: CASNALGGTGELFF
D: .; size: .; J: TRBJ1-1; V: TRBV19; DNA: TGTGCCAGTACCTCCGGGGTCAACACTGAAGCTTTCTTT; CDR3: CASTSGVNTEAFF